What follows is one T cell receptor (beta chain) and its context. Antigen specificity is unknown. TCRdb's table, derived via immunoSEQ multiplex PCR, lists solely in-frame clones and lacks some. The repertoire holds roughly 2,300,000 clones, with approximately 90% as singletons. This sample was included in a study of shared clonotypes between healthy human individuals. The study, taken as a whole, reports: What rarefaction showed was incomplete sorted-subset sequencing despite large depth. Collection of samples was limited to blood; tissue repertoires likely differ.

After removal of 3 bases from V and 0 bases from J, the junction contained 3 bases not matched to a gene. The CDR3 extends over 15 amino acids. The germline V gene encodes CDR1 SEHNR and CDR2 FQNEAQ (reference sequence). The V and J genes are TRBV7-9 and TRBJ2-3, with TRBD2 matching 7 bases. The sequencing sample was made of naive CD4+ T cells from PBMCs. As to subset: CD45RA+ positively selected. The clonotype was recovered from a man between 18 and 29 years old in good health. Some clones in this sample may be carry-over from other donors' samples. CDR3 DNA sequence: TGTGCCAGCAGCTTGGGAGGGGCTAGCACAGATACGCAGTATTTT. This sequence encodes CASSLGGASTDTQYF. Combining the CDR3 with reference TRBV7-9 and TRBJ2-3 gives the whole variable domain DTGVSQNPRHKITKRGQNVTFRCDPISEHNRLYWYRQTLGQGPEFLTYFQNEAQLEKSRLLSDRFSAERPKGSFSTLEIQRTEQGDSAMYLCASSLGGASTDTQYFGPGTRLTVL.